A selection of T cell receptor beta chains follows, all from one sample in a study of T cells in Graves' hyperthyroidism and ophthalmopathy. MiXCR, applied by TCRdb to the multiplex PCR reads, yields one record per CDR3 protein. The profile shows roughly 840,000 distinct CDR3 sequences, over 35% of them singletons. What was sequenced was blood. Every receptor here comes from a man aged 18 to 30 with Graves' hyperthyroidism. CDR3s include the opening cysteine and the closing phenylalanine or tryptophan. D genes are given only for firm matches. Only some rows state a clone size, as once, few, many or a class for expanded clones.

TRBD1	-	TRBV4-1	CASSQGDRGGEQYF
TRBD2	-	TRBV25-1	CASSLSGLAGVETQYF
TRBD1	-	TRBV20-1	CSARDRQGADTQYF
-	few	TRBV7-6	CASSSIGQFYGYTF
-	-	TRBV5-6	CASGRGGSNQPQHF
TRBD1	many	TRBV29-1	CSVSRGLYTEAFF
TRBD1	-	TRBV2	CTSRGGTGGQPQHF
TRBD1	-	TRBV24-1	CASSAETGAGTEAFF
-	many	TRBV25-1	CASSGGTLYGYTF
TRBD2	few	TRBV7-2	CASSGLAGVRETQYF
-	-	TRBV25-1	CASSETGPSNQPQHF
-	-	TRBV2	CASSVSTGPPYEQYF
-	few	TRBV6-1	CASSKLQETQYF
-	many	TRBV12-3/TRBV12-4	CASSPSRMNTEAFF
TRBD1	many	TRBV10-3	CATAGQGRNSPLHF
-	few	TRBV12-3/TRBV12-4	CASSLALRRLGEQYF
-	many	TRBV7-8	CATAAGEAFF
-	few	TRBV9	CASSGSGGNTIYF
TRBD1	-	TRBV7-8	CASSANLGQASQPQHF
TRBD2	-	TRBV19	CASSMGLAAGTPNEQYF
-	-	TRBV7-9	CASSPVDGYGYEQYF
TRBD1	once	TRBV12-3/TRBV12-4	CASSFDKGADQPQHF
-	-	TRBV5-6	CASSLAPQANSPLHF
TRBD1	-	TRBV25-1	CASSRDRALNQPQHF
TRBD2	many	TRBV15	CATSKSGGVGSEQYF
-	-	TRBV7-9	CASSQVEDSDQPQHF
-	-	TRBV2	CASRDGVTDTQYF
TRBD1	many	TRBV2	CASSGTGVSPLHF
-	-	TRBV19	CASSIEGNGNQPQHF
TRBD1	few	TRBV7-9	CASNPGGSYEQYF
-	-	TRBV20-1	CSARDFSGSQSNQPQHF
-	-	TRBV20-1	CSARGGWVSYEQYF
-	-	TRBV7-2	CASSSVGEARGGDSPLHF
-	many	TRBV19	CASSILGTEAFF
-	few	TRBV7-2	CASRLVQTVNQPQHF
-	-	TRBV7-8	CASSQDPGSNQPQHF
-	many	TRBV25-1	CASSEYYSGGRATEAFF
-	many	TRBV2	CASRGTPYGYTF
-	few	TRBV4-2	CASSQSSSGYTEAFF
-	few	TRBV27	CASSFYAGGVEAFF
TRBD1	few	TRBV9	CASSPGQRGRETQYF
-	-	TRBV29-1	CSLLQGLWTEAFF
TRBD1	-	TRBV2	CASNPGQGAGEQYF
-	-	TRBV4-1	CASSHPGTGELFF
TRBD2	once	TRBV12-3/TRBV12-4	CASSFARGTHYEQYF